What follows describes a single T cell receptor beta chain. The time point: baseline, week 1 (first vaccination visit). Treatment of the sample: pre-vaccination baseline after standard-of-care therapy. Astrocytomas found in donors were new, WHO grade 3 or 4, IDH1-mutant and ATRX-lost. This sample was included in a study of a mutant IDH1 vaccine in newly diagnosed glioma. For the study at large: Patients previously underwent radiotherapy, temozolomide, or both, and most underwent both.

Trimming cost V 1 base and J 5 bases; bases outside gene matches: 10. The CDR3 loop spans 17 amino acids. CDR1 is MGHRA and CDR2 is YSYEKL in the germline V gene. TCRdb's copy holds only in-frame clones and misses some; the assay was immunoSEQ multiplex PCR. This table holds around 64,000 clones, around 83% found once. The source of this sequence is a young woman with glioma. Some clones in this sample may be carry-over from other donors' samples. Material: peripheral blood mononuclear cells (PBMCs), obtained from a glioma patient treated with radiotherapy, temozolomide or both. This chain uses TRBV4-1 with TRBJ1-1; 10 nucleotides match TRBD1. CDR3 bases: TGCGCCAGCAGCCAAGGACAGGGGGCAGTAGGGAAGACTGAAGCTTTCTTT. Encoded protein: CASSQGQGAVGKTEAFF.